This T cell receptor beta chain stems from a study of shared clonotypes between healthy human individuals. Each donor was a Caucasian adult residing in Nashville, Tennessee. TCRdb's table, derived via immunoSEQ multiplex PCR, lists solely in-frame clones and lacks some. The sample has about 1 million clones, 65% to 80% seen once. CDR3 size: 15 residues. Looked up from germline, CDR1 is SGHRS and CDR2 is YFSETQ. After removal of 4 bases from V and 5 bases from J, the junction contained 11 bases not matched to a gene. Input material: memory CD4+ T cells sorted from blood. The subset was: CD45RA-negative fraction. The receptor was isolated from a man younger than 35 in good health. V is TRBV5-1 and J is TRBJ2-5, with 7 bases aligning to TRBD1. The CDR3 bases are TGCGCCAGCAGCGTGGGACAGACGGGTGGGGAGACCCAGTACTTC. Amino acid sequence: CASSVGQTGGETQYF.